This T cell receptor beta chain was found in a study of blood T cell repertoires in COVID-19. Sequencing was performed with immunoSEQ multiplex PCR; in TCRdb, only in-frame clones are kept and a portion is missing. The sample records more than 150,000 clones, roughly four fifths being singletons. Only a few counts were recorded for this clone. The CDR3 runs to 15 residues. V lost 0 bases to trimming and J lost 3 bases, with 7 bases between them. The germline gives CDR1 SGHDT, CDR2 YYEEEE. During active infection, Seattle patients enrolled and were then monitored through disease. The chain recombines TRBV5-6 with TRBJ1-6, with D perhaps matching TRBD1 (5 bases). The source material was peripheral blood. This receptor was taken from a woman over 75 with COVID-19, enrolled during active disease. In nucleotides, the CDR3 is TGTGCCAGCAGCTTGGTAGGGGTCTATAATTCACCCCTCCACTTT. Its protein is CASSLVGVYNSPLHF. The variable domain in full, completed from reference TRBV5-6 and TRBJ1-6, reads DAGVTQSPTHLIKTRGQQVTLRCSPKSGHDTVSWYQQALGQGPQFIFQYYEEEERQRGNFPDRFSGHQFPNYSSELNVNALLLGDSALYLCASSLVGVYNSPLHFGNGTRLTVT.